The 4 T cell receptor beta chains below were found in one sample sequenced in a study of blood T cell repertoires in COVID-19. TCRdb keeps only in-frame clones here, not all; method: immunoSEQ multiplex PCR. The data show some 200,000 clones, roughly 80% seen once. Sequencing input: peripheral blood. The receptors were gathered from a woman in her 70s with COVID-19, enrolled during active disease.

There are a few counts of this clone. CDR3 in DNA: TGCGCCAGCAGCTCGACCCGGGACAGGGGACCTCAAGAGACCCAGTACTTC. This gives the protein CASSSTRDRGPQETQYF. This chain joins TRBV5-1 and TRBJ2-5; 10 positions match TRBD1. The CDR3 sequence is 17 residues long. Germline trimming cut 3 bases from V and 2 bases from J; bases unmatched to any gene: 10. From germline, CDR1 is SGHRS and CDR2 YFSETQ.

The chain joins TRBV19 to TRBJ2-3, with 9 positions matching TRBD2. This CDR3 has 15 amino acids. Trimming removed 7 bases from V and 4 bases from J; junction bases left unmatched: 9. Germline V lookup: CDR1 LNHDA, CDR2 SQIVND (reference sequence). CDR3 sequence (DNA): TGTGCCAGTACCCGCGGGACTAGCCCTTCAGATACGCAGTATTTT. Amino acids: CASTRGTSPSDTQYF.

The chain carries TRBV9 and TRBJ2-3; 7 bases agree with TRBD2. V shed 2 bases and J 2 bases; nucleotides not matched to a gene: 14. CDR3 length: 18 residues. The germline V gene encodes CDR1 SGDLS and CDR2 YYNGEE. DNA of the CDR3: TGTGCCAGCAGCGTCCCTCTGTCCTCCGGGGGGAACACAGATACGCAGTATTTT. Translation gives CASSVPLSSGGNTDTQYF.

This chain joins TRBV6-5 and TRBJ1-6; D gene unclear. Germline V gene sequence: CDR1 MNHEY, CDR2 SVGAGI. Trimming took off 5 bases at V and 7 bases at J, with 12 bases between the two ends. The CDR3 covers 14 residues. Written as DNA, the CDR3 is TGTGCCAGCAGTCTTGGCGGGGTGAATTCACCCCTCCACTTT. It codes for CASSLGGVNSPLHF.